The entry that follows covers one TCR beta chain sequence. A J-beta primer mix and a sample-barcoded 5' primer were used in a second PCR of roughly 7 to 12 cycles. TCRdb fed the 5' RACE reads into MiXCR, producing one record per CDR3 protein. Found here are 1.8 million or so distinct CDR3 sequences, about two fifths of them singletons; the top ten hold 23%. This specimen belongs to a study of blood T cells in healthy people across ages. Sample: blood. This clonotype was obtained from a human donor in good health.

The CDR3 here is CASSGTSPWETQYF. CDR3 nucleotides: TGTGCCAGCAGTGGGACTAGCCCGTGGGAGACCCAGTACTTC. The V gene is TRBV6-2 or TRBV6-3, the J gene TRBJ2-5; 9 bases fit TRBD2. The CDR3 consists of 14 residues. V was clipped by 5 bases and J by 5 bases; unmatched bases: 6. Germline CDR1 is MNHEY and CDR2 is SVGEGT.